The 26 T cell receptor beta chains presented below share a single source sample, sequenced in a study of chemoradiotherapy in HPV16-positive cancers. Here immunoSEQ multiplex PCR was the method, and the copy in TCRdb shows in-frame clones only, minus some. The sample consists of 8,500 to 9,000 clones, about 74% of them appearing once. This specimen was taken from a patient who underwent chemoradiotherapy. These receptors came from a human donor with HPV-associated anogenital cancer.

This clone was detected a few times. The identical CDR3 is also encoded by other nucleotide sequences in the sample. The V and J genes are TRBV11-3 and TRBJ1-1, with D unresolved. Trimming left V 1 base short and J 2 bases short, with 5 bases between. This CDR3 has 13 amino acids. Germline-derived CDR1 and CDR2 are SGHNT and YENEEA. This chain's CDR3 is CASSLGGNTEAFF. CDR3 sequence (DNA): TGTGCCAGCAGCTTAGGTGGTAACACTGAAGCTTTCTTT.

This rearrangement joins TRBV4-3 to TRBJ2-2; 8 bases agree with TRBD1. Germline assignment: CDR1 LGHNA and CDR2 YSLEER. V lost 1 base, J lost 4 bases, and 2 bases stayed unmatched. There are 15 residues in the CDR3. The CDR3 DNA follows: TGCGCCAGCAGCCAAGGGACAGGGCCCACCGGGGAGCTGTTTTTT. As protein: CASSQGTGPTGELFF.

The chain has TRBV7-2 and TRBJ2-3; 10 bases fit TRBD2. The trim removed 5 bases at V and 4 bases at J, leaving 9 bases unmatched. Germline-derived CDR1 and CDR2 are SGHTA and FQGNSA. The CDR3 has 16 amino acids. This CDR3 is CASSPFLAGVADTQYF. In nucleotides, the CDR3 is TGTGCCAGCAGCCCTTTTCTAGCGGGAGTGGCAGATACGCAGTATTTT.

The chain recombines TRBV4-2 with TRBJ2-7, with 7 bases fitting TRBD1. The germline gives CDR1 LGHNA, CDR2 YNFKEQ. The CDR3 loop spans 14 amino acids. J was trimmed by 6 bases and V by 3 bases; bases with no gene match: 8. CDR3 region: CASSHGGTVGEQYF. The CDR3 DNA reads TGTGCCAGCAGCCACGGTGGGACAGTTGGCGAGCAGTACTTC.

V and J are TRBV4-1 and TRBJ2-5; TRBD2 matches 12 bases. The CDR3 contains 16 residues. After removal of 5 bases from V and 5 bases from J, the junction contained 9 bases not matched to a gene. Germline CDR1 MGHRA, CDR2 YSYEKL. CDR3 bases: TGCGCCAGCAGCATGAGTCCGGGACTAGCGGGTGAGACCCAGTACTTC. As protein: CASSMSPGLAGETQYF.

The chain recombines TRBV2 with TRBJ2-1, with D perhaps assigned TRBD1 or TRBD2 (6 bases each). CDR3 length equals 15 residues. Per germline, CDR1 SNHLY and CDR2 FYNNEI. Trimming removed 6 bases at V and 5 bases at J, with 17 bases between. The CDR3: CASSARGRENNEQFF. CDR3 bases: TGTGCCAGCAGCGCCCGGGGGCGGGAAAACAATGAGCAGTTCTTC.

V and J are TRBV18 and TRBJ2-3; 7 bases are a match to TRBD2. Looked up from germline, CDR1 is KGHSH and CDR2 is LQKENI. The CDR3 extends over 16 amino acids. V shed 3 bases, J shed 5 bases, and the junction held 11 bases outside the gene matches. In DNA, the CDR3 is TGTGCCAGCTCACCCTCCGGGACTATCATTAAAGATACGCAGTATTTT. As protein: CASSPSGTIIKDTQYF.

On this clone: Other DNA sequences within the sample encode an identical CDR3. The gene calls are TRBV28 and TRBJ1-1, with D hard to call. The CDR3 has 14 residues. Germline assignment: CDR1 MDHEN and CDR2 SYDVKM. Deletions cut 5 bases from V and 3 bases from J, with 13 bases between. The CDR3 protein is CASSPHETHTEAFF. In DNA form, the CDR3 reads TGTGCCAGCAGTCCACACGAGACCCACACTGAAGCTTTCTTT.

By share, this clone counts as large. The CDR3 protein is CASSLMTGASNQPQHF. CDR3 DNA sequence: TGTGCCAGCAGCCTAATGACAGGAGCGAGCAATCAGCCCCAGCATTTT. V is TRBV2 and J is TRBJ1-5; perhaps TRBD1 as D (6 bases). From germline, CDR1 is SNHLY and CDR2 FYNNEI. CDR3 length equals 16 residues. Trimming stripped 6 bases from V and 1 base from J, with 16 bases between.

This chain links TRBV7-9 with TRBJ2-7; 7 bases match TRBD1. V shed 5 bases, J shed 1 base, and the junction held 11 bases outside the gene matches. This CDR3 is built from 16 residues. Germline loops: CDR1 SEHNR, CDR2 FQNEAQ (reference sequence). The DNA of the CDR3 is TGTGCCAGCAGCAAAACCGGGACAGTGGTTTCCTACGAGCAGTACTTC. This gives the protein CASSKTGTVVSYEQYF.

J is TRBJ2-5 and V is TRBV4-2; TRBD2 matches 8 bases. J lost 1 base, V lost 0 bases, and 1 base had no gene match. Germline V gene sequence: CDR1 LGHNA, CDR2 YNFKEQ. This CDR3 spans 15 amino acids. The CDR3 region has the DNA TGTGCCAGCAGCCAAGATCGGGAGGGCCAAGAGACCCAGTACTTC. It codes for CASSQDREGQETQYF.

This clone was seen a few times. The rearrangement joins TRBV6-4 to TRBJ2-1; 11 positions agree with TRBD1. This CDR3 has 14 residues. Germline assignment: CDR1 MRHNA and CDR2 SNTAGT. After removal of 2 bases from V and 6 bases from J, the junction contained 0 bases not matched to a gene. The CDR3 nucleotides are TGTGCCAGCAGTGACGGGACAGGGGGCAATGAGCAGTTCTTC. This codes for CASSDGTGGNEQFF.

J is TRBJ1-1 and V is TRBV7-2; D is undetermined. The CDR3 runs 11 residues. Per germline, CDR1 SGHTA and CDR2 FQGNSA. The V end was cut by 6 bases, the J end by 9 bases, with 11 bases between. CDR3 in DNA: TGTGCCAGCAGGCGGCAAGAAAAAGCTTTCTTT. Translated, it gives CASRRQEKAFF.

Of note for this clone: Other DNA sequences of this sample code for an identical CDR3. The rearrangement joins TRBV2 to TRBJ2-3; no firm D call. From germline, CDR1 is SNHLY and CDR2 FYNNEI. CDR3 length: 13 amino acids. Trimming removed 3 bases from V and 2 bases from J, with 6 bases in between. The CDR3 loop reads CASSEPFTDTQYF. As DNA, the CDR3 is TGTGCCAGCAGTGAGCCTTTCACAGATACGCAGTATTTT.

This clone was counted a few times. The chain links TRBV7-9 to TRBJ2-1; TRBD2 matches at 10 bases. The CDR3 consists of 19 residues. V shed 5 bases, J shed 9 bases, and the junction held 22 bases outside the gene matches. The germline V gene encodes CDR1 SEHNR and CDR2 FQNEAQ (reference sequence). The CDR3 bases are TGTGCCAGCAGCCCCTCCCGGGGGAGGCCTAGCGGGAGTCCCCGTGAGCAGTTCTTC. Its protein is CASSPSRGRPSGSPREQFF.

This chain uses TRBV7-8 with TRBJ1-1; TRBD1 matches at 10 bases. The J segment lost 3 bases and the V segment lost 5 bases, leaving 3 bases of the junction unmatched. The CDR3 is 14 residues long. CDR1 and CDR2 from the germline V gene are SGHVS and FQNEAQ. The CDR3 is CASSMDRGDTEAFF. CDR3 sequence (DNA): TGTGCCAGCAGCATGGACAGGGGGGACACTGAAGCTTTCTTT.

The chain combines TRBV9 with TRBJ2-1; no clear D gene. The length of the CDR3 is 14 residues. V was shortened by 1 base and J by 5 bases, with 10 bases between the two germline ends. Germline V gives CDR1 SGDLS, CDR2 YYNGEE. The DNA for the CDR3 is TGTGCCAGCAGCGTAAGTGGTCCCCACAATGAGCAGTTCTTC. Encoded protein: CASSVSGPHNEQFF.

The rearrangement links TRBV6-6 to TRBJ2-1, with D unclear. V was clipped by 4 bases and J by 1 base, with 14 bases between them. CDR1 and CDR2 from the germline V gene are MNHNY and SVGAGI (reference sequence). This CDR3 is built from 16 residues. This chain's CDR3 is CASSFGAESSYNEQFF. CDR3 bases: TGTGCCAGCAGTTTTGGCGCGGAGTCGTCCTACAATGAGCAGTTCTTC.

The chain is built from TRBV7-2 and TRBJ1-1; possible D gene TRBD1, 6 bases. Germline CDR1 and CDR2: SGHTA and FQGNSA. Trimming stripped 7 bases from V and 1 base from J, with 16 bases between. This CDR3 comprises 15 residues. As DNA, the CDR3 is TGTGCCAGCACCGTCGTGGGGGCTGCGAACACTGAAGCTTTCTTT. Translation: CASTVVGAANTEAFF. Full variable domain (outside the CDR3, taken from reference TRBV7-2 and TRBJ1-1): GAGVSQSPSNKVTEKGKDVELRCDPISGHTALYWYRQSLGQGLEFLIYFQGNSAPDKSGLPSDRFSAERTGGSVSTLTIQRTQQEDSAVYLCASTVVGAANTEAFFGQGTRLTVV.

The V gene is TRBV7-8, the J gene TRBJ2-1; no clear D gene. Germline-derived CDR1 and CDR2 are SGHVS and FQNEAQ. V was clipped by 2 bases and J by 8 bases, with 7 bases between them. The CDR3 sequence is 12 residues long. CDR3 sequence reads: CASSLYGDEQFF. The DNA for the CDR3 is TGTGCCAGCAGCTTATATGGCGATGAGCAGTTCTTC. The full variable domain, in which reference TRBV7-8 and TRBJ2-1 provide the parts outside the CDR3, is GAGVSQSPRYKVAKRGQDVALRCDPISGHVSLFWYQQALGQGPEFLTYFQNEAQLDKSGLPSDRFFAERPEGSVSTLKIQRTQQEDSAVYLCASSLYGDEQFFGPGTRLTVL.

The chain employs TRBV28 and TRBJ2-7, with 12 nucleotides matching TRBD2. J was trimmed by 1 base and V by 2 bases; bases with no gene match: 9. Germline lookup yields CDR1 MDHEN and CDR2 SYDVKM. The CDR3 has 18 residues. This CDR3 reads CASSLVGLAGGVSYEQYF. CDR3 nucleotides: TGTGCCAGCAGTTTAGTGGGCCTAGCGGGAGGGGTTTCCTACGAGCAGTACTTC.

This chain links TRBV5-1 with TRBJ1-1; D gene ambiguous. In germline, CDR1 is SGHRS, CDR2 YFSETQ. The length of the CDR3 is 16 residues. Trimming left V 4 bases short and J 5 bases short, with 21 bases between. CDR3 sequence: CASSLVSGYLSTEAFF. CDR3 nucleotide sequence: TGCGCCAGCAGCCTCGTTTCAGGATATCTTTCTACTGAAGCTTTCTTT.

This chain links TRBV7-9 with TRBJ2-5; possibly TRBD1 for D (6 bases). The CDR3 runs 13 residues. V shed 7 bases and J shed 1 base, with 10 bases lying between them. CDR1 SEHNR and CDR2 FQNEAQ come from the germline V gene (reference sequence). The CDR3 DNA follows: TGTGCCAGCACTCAAGGGGGCCAAGAGACCCAGTACTTC. Protein: CASTQGGQETQYF.

J is TRBJ1-1 and V is TRBV4-1, with a weak D call TRBD1 (5 bases). The length of the CDR3 is 15 residues. Per the germline V gene, CDR1 is MGHRA and CDR2 is YSYEKL. V lost 0 bases to trimming and J lost 4 bases, with 12 bases between them. The CDR3 here is CASSQDLRGTTEAFF. In DNA, the CDR3 is TGCGCCAGCAGCCAAGATCTACGGGGGACCACTGAAGCTTTCTTT.

This clone has a single count. The chain couples TRBV4-3 to TRBJ2-2; tentatively, D is TRBD2 (5 bases). V shed 4 bases and J shed 3 bases, with 9 bases lying between them. This CDR3 has 14 amino acids. Looked up from germline, CDR1 is LGHNA and CDR2 is YSLEER. The DNA of the CDR3 is TGCGCCAGCAGCCTGGAGGCCTACACCGGGGAGCTGTTTTTT. Its translation is CASSLEAYTGELFF.

J is TRBJ2-7 and V is TRBV5-6; 11 bases map to TRBD1. Germline V gene lookup returns CDR1 SGHDT and CDR2 YYEEEE. J gave up 5 bases and V 4 bases, and 8 bases lay outside the gene matches. The CDR3 contains 15 residues. CDR3 in amino acids: CASSIRRTGGHEQYF. CDR3 bases: TGTGCCAGCAGCATCCGTAGGACAGGGGGCCACGAGCAGTACTTC.